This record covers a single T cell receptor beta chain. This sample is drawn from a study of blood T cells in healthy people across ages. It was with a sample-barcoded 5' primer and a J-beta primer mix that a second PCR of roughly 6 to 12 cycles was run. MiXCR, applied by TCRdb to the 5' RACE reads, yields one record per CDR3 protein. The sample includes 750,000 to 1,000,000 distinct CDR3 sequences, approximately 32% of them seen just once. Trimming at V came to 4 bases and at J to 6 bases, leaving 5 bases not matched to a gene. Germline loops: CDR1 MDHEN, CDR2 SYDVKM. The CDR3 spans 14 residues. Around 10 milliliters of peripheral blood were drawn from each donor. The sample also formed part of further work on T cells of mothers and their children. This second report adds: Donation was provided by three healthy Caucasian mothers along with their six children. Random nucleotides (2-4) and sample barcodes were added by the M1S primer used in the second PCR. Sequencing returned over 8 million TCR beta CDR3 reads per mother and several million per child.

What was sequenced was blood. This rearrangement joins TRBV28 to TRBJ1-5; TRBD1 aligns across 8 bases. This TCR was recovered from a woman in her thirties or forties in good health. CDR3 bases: TGTGCCAGCAGTTCTGGACAGGGCCGTCAGCCCCAGCATTTT. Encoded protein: CASSSGQGRQPQHF.